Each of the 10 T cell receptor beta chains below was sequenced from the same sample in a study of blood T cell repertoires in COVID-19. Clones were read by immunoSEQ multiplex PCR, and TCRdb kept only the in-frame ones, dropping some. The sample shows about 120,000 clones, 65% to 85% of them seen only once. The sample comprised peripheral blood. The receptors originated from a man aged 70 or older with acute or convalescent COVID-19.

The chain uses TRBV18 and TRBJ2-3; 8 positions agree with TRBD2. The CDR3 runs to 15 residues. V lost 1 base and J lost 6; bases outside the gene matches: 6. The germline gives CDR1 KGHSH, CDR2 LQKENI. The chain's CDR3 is CASSPLGTRSDTQYF. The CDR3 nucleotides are TGTGCCAGCTCACCACTGGGGACTAGATCTGATACGCAGTATTTT. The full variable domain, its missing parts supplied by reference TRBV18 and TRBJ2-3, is NAGVMQNPRHLVRRRGQEARLRCSPMKGHSHVYWYRQLPEEGLKFMVYLQKENIIDESGMPKERFSAEFPKEGPSILRIQQVVRGDSAAYFCASSPLGTRSDTQYFGPGTRLTVL.

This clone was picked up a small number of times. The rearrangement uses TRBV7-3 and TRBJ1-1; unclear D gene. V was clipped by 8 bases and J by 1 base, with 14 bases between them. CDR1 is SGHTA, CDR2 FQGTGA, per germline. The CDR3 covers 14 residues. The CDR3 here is CASRREASNTEAFF. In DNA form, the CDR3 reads TGTGCCAGCCGAAGGGAGGCTTCGAACACTGAAGCTTTCTTT.

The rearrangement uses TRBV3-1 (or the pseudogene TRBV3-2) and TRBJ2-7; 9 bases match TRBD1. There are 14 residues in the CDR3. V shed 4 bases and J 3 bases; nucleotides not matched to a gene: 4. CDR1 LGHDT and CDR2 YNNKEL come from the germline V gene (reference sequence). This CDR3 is CASSRGGQGYEQYF. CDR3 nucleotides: TGTGCCAGCAGCCGGGGGGGACAGGGCTACGAGCAGTACTTC.

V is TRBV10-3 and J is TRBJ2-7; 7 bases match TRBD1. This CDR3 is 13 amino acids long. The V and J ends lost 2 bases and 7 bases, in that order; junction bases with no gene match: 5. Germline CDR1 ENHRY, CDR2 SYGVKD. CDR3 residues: CAISETGVGEQYF. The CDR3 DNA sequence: TGTGCCATCAGTGAGACAGGGGTTGGGGAGCAGTACTTC.

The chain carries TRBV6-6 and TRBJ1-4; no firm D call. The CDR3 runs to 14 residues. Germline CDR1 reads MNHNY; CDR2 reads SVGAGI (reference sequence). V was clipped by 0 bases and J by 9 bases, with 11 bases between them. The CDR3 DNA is TGTGCCAGCAGTTACTCCCGCACTCTCCAAAAACTGTTTTTT. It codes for CASSYSRTLQKLFF.

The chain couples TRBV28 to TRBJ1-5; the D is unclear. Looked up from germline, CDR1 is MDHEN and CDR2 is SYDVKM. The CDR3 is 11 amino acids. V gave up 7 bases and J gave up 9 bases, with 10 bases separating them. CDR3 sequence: CASTTRPPQHF. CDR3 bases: TGTGCCAGCACTACCCGTCCGCCCCAGCATTTT.

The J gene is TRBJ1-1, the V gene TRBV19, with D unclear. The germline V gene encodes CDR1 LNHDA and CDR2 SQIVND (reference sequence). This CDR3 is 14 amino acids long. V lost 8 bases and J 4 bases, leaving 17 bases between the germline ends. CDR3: CASCPGPGGTEAFF. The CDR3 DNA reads TGTGCCAGTTGTCCGGGTCCGGGAGGCACTGAAGCTTTCTTT.

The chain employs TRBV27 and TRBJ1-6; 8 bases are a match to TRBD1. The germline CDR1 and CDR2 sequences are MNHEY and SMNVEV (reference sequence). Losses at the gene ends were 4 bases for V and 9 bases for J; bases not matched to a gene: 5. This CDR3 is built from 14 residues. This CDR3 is CASSYRQGTSPLHF. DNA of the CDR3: TGTGCCAGCAGTTACCGACAGGGGACTTCACCCCTCCACTTT.

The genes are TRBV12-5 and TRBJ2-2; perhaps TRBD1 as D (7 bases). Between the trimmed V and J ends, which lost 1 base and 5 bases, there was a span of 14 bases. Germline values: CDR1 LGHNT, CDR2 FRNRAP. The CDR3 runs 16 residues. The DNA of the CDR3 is TGTGCTAGTGGTTTGGGGCGGGACAGCGGAACCGGGGAGCTGTTTTTT. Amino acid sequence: CASGLGRDSGTGELFF.

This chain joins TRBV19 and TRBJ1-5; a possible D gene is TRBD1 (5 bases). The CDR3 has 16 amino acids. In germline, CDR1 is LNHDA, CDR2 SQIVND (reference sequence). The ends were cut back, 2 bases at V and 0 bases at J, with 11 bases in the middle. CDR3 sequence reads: CASSIITGHSNQPQHF. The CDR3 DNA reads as TGTGCCAGTAGTATAATTACAGGTCATAGCAATCAGCCCCAGCATTTT.